The entry below gives a single TCR beta chain sequence along with its context. Its antigen remains unidentified. The entry originates in a study of T cell repertoires in cytomegalovirus infection. About the research overall: Public signatures in TCR beta pointed to CMV infection and matching HLA type.

Looked up from germline, CDR1 is SGHDN and CDR2 is FVKESK. The CDR3 spans 19 residues. Trimming removed 1 base from V and 5 bases from J; junction bases left unmatched: 12. Via MiXCR, TCRdb re-called the reads, giving one row per CDR3 protein. This table holds under 350,000 distinct CDR3 sequences, 8% to 9.5% found once. Regarding the study as a whole: Cumulative public TCR beta family frequency identified carriers of CMV plus the relevant HLA. Clonotype analysis showed dominance of the ex vivo response by HLA-C-restricted CMV-specific TCR beta clonotypes.

V gene TRBV14 combines with J gene TRBJ2-2, with 11 bases that match TRBD2. The sequencing input was PBMCs. This TCR was recovered from a human donor in good health (CMV status not recorded). Some clones in this sample may be carry-over from other donors' samples. CDR3 in DNA: TGTGCCAGCAGCCAAGTCGGGGCACTAGCGGGAGTTGGTACCGGGGAGCTGTTTTTT. Its translation: CASSQVGALAGVGTGELFF.